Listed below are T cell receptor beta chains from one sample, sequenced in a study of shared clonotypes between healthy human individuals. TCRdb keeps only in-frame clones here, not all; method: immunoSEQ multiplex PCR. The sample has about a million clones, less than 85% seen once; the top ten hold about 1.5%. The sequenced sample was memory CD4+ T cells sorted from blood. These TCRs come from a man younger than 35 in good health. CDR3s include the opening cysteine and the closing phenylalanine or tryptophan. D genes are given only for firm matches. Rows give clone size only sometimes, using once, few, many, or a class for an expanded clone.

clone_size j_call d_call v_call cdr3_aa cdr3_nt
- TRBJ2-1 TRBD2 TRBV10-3 CAISNSGNSYNEQFF TGTGCCATCAGTAATAGCGGGAATTCCTACAATGAGCAGTTCTTC
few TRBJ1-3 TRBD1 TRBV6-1 CASSASSGQLGNTIYF TGTGCCAGCAGTGCCTCCTCGGGACAGTTAGGAAACACCATATATTTT
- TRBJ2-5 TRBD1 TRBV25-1 CASSEWGQGLETQYF TGTGCCAGCAGTGAATGGGGACAGGGGTTAGAGACCCAGTACTTC
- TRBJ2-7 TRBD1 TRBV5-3 CARSLALGPGTGSPEQYF TGTGCCAGAAGCTTGGCCTTAGGGCCCGGGACAGGGAGCCCCGAGCAGTACTTC
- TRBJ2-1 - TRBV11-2 CASSLSVSYNEQFF TGTGCCAGCAGCTTAAGTGTCAGCTACAATGAGCAGTTCTTC
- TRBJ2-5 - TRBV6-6 CASSSDRPVETQYF TGTGCCAGCAGCTCAGACAGGCCCGTCGAGACCCAGTACTTC
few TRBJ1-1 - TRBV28 CASSLGGPWDEAFF TGTGCCAGCAGTTTAGGGGGTCCATGGGATGAAGCTTTCTTT
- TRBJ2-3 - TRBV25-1 CASSIPQGGSLDTQYF TGTGCCAGCAGCATTCCACAGGGGGGGTCGTTAGATACGCAGTATTTT
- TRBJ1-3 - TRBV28 CASLLASRHSGNTIYF TGTGCCAGCCTGTTAGCGTCCAGGCACTCTGGAAACACCATATATTTT
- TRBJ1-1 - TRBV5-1 CASSLESTNTEAFF TGCGCCAGCAGCTTGGAGTCAACGAACACTGAAGCTTTCTTT
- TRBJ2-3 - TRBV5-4 CASRPPTTDTQYF TGTGCCAGCAGACCCCCTACCACAGATACGCAGTATTTT
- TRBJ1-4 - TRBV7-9 CASSLKGRADEKLFF TGTGCCAGCAGTCTCAAGGGGCGGGCAGATGAAAAACTGTTTTTT
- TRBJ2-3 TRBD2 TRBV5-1 CASSSRPAGGGADTQYF TGCGCCAGCAGCTCTCGACCCGCGGGCGGGGGAGCAGATACGCAGTATTTT
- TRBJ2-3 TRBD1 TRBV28 CAAFPGTARTDTQYF TGTGCCGCTTTCCCCGGGACAGCTCGCACAGATACGCAGTATTTT
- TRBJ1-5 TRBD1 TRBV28 CATQGGNQPQHF TGTGCCACACAGGGGGGCAATCAGCCCCAGCATTTT
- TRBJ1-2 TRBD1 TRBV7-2 CASSYGTGALGYTF TGTGCCAGCAGCTATGGGACAGGAGCTCTGGGCTACACCTTC
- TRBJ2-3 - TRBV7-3 CASSFPGTDTQYF TGTGCCAGCAGCTTTCCCGGCACAGATACGCAGTATTTT
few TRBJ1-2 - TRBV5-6 CASSLAVTSGRRDYGYTF TGTGCCAGCAGCTTGGCCGTCACAAGCGGTAGGCGGGACTATGGCTACACCTTC
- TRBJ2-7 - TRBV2 CASSGRGGLNEQYF TGTGCCAGCAGTGGGAGAGGAGGGCTCAACGAGCAGTACTTC
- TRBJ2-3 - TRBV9 CASRSDISTDTQYF TGTGCCAGCAGATCAGACATAAGCACAGATACGCAGTATTTT
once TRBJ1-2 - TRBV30 CAWSTNVYGYTF TGTGCCTGGAGTACAAACGTCTATGGCTACACCTTC
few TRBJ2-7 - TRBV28 CASSGGQGAYEQYF TGTGCCAGCAGTGGGGGGCAGGGGGCCTACGAGCAGTACTTC
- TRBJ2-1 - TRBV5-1 CASGQGRLSSYNEQFF TGCGCCAGCGGACAAGGACGGTTGAGCTCCTACAATGAGCAGTTCTTC
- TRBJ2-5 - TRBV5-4 CASSLEGGYGKETQYF TGTGCCAGCAGCTTGGAGGGGGGGTATGGCAAAGAGACCCAGTACTTC
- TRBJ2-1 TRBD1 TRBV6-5 CAIRRQGANNEQFF TGTGCCATTCGACGACAGGGGGCGAACAATGAGCAGTTCTTC
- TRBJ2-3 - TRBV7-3 CASSRASTDTQYF TGTGCCAGCAGCCGCGCTAGCACAGATACGCAGTATTTT
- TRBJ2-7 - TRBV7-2 CASGVLTSEQYF TGTGCCAGTGGGGTCCTCACCTCCGAGCAGTACTTC
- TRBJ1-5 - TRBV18 CASSRSGDQPQHF TGTGCCAGCTCACGTTCAGGGGATCAGCCCCAGCATTTT
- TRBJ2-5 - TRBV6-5 CASSSVGRRETQYF TGTGCCAGCAGCTCGGTAGGACGGAGAGAGACCCAGTACTTC
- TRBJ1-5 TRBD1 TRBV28 CASSLLGTGAGNQPQHF TGTGCCAGCAGTTTATTGGGGACAGGGGCAGGAAATCAGCCCCAGCATTTT
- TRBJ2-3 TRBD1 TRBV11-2 CASNGQGLSTDTQYF TGTGCCAGCAACGGACAGGGGTTAAGCACAGATACGCAGTATTTT
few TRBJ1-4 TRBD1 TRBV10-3 CAISPGQGNEKLFF TGTGCCATCAGTCCGGGACAGGGTAATGAAAAACTGTTTTTT
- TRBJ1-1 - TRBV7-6 CASSLALRSARHTEAFF TGTGCCAGCAGCTTAGCCCTCAGGTCCGCCCGACACACTGAAGCTTTCTTT
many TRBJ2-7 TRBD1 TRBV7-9 CASSVGTGLVGEQYF TGTGCCAGCAGCGTGGGGACAGGGCTTGTGGGCGAGCAGTACTTC
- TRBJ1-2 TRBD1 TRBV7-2 CASSLMGQGVYGYTF TGTGCCAGCAGCTTAATGGGACAGGGGGTCTATGGCTACACCTTC